Below, 30 T cell receptor beta chains from the same sample are listed, as sequenced in a study of blood T cell repertoires in COVID-19 (dated by TCRdb to about 2020). Libraries were built with the immunoSEQ multiplex PCR assay. In its TCRdb copy, this immuneACCESS table keeps in-frame sequences only and misses some clones. Where compared with another copy, unresolved V genes explain less than half of these, and the others have no known cause. This sample is represented by 250,000 or so clones; approximately 82% of them were singletons. 1.9% of the sample comes from the top ten. The sequencing input was peripheral blood. These TCRs come from a woman of 80 years or more with acute or convalescent COVID-19.

V is TRBV19 and J is TRBJ1-4; maybe TRBD1 (6 bases). V was pared by 6 bases and J by 0 bases, with 14 bases between. Germline CDR1 reads LNHDA; CDR2 reads SQIVND (reference sequence). This CDR3 is 16 amino acids long. Here the CDR3 DNA reads TGTGCCAGTAGACGAACCCGACAGGCAACTAATGAAAAACTGTTTTTT. Amino acids: CASRRTRQATNEKLFF. Full variable domain (outside the CDR3, taken from reference TRBV19 and TRBJ1-4): DGGITQSPKYLFRKEGQNVTLSCEQNLNHDAMYWYRQDPGQGLRLIYYSQIVNDFQKGDIAEGYSVSREKKESFPLTVTSAQKNPTAFYLCASRRTRQATNEKLFFGSGTQLSVL.

The chain recombines TRBV7-2 with TRBJ2-1; 10 bases are shared with TRBD2. The CDR3 covers 16 residues. Germline trimming cut 1 base from V and 9 bases from J; bases unmatched to any gene: 9. CDR1 SGHTA and CDR2 FQGNSA come from the germline V gene. This CDR3 is CASSLDWTSGRLEQFF. CDR3 DNA: TGTGCCAGCAGCTTAGACTGGACTAGCGGCCGCCTTGAGCAGTTCTTC.

The chain is built from TRBV7-9 and TRBJ2-7; weak D call: TRBD1 (6 bases). V was shortened by 5 bases and J by 0 bases, with 17 bases between the two germline ends. Germline CDR1 is SEHNR and CDR2 is FQNEAQ (reference sequence). CDR3 size: 16 residues. The CDR3: CASSGKRTESSYEQYF. The CDR3, as DNA: TGTGCCAGCAGCGGCAAACGGACAGAAAGCTCCTACGAGCAGTACTTC.

The J gene is TRBJ1-2, the V gene TRBV9; the D is unclear. Germline loops: CDR1 SGDLS, CDR2 YYNGEE. This CDR3 is 14 amino acids long. V lost 0 bases, J lost 4 bases, and 10 bases lay in between. The DNA of the CDR3 is TGTGCCAGCAGCGTAGTTGGAGCGGGCTATGGCTACACCTTC. Protein product: CASSVVGAGYGYTF.

The rearrangement uses TRBV7-9 and TRBJ2-7; TRBD1 aligns across 9 bases. This CDR3 region has 15 residues. The germline V gene has CDR1 SEHNR and CDR2 FQNEAQ (reference sequence). Losses at the gene ends were 6 bases for V and 6 bases for J; bases not matched to a gene: 12. The CDR3 spells CASRYPGQGEGEQYF. CDR3 DNA: TGTGCCAGCAGGTATCCGGGACAGGGTGAAGGCGAGCAGTACTTC.

The V and J genes are TRBV25-1 and TRBJ2-7; D remains ambiguous. Germline V CDR1 and CDR2: MGHDK, SYGVNS. The CDR3 covers 11 residues. The ends were cut back, 4 bases at V and 3 bases at J, with 4 bases in the middle. CDR3 DNA: TGTGCCAGCAGTGCCTTCTACGAGCAGTACTTC. This codes for CASSAFYEQYF.

The chain carries TRBV9 and TRBJ1-1; 10 bases agree with TRBD1. The CDR3 extends over 17 amino acids. Germline V gene lookup returns CDR1 SGDLS and CDR2 YYNGEE. The trim removed 3 bases at V and 2 bases at J, leaving 10 bases unmatched. Here the CDR3 reads CASSASGTGVYNTEAFF. Here the CDR3 DNA reads TGTGCCAGCAGCGCCTCCGGGACAGGGGTGTACAACACTGAAGCTTTCTTT.

V usage is TRBV24-1 and J usage is TRBJ1-4, with TRBD1 matching 8 bases. The CDR3 is made up of 15 amino acids. The germline V gene has CDR1 KGHDR and CDR2 SFDVKD. V was clipped by 4 bases and J by 7 bases; unmatched bases: 7. The CDR3 loop reads CATSDPGQGREKLFF. The CDR3, as DNA: TGTGCCACCAGTGACCCCGGACAGGGACGTGAAAAACTGTTTTTT.

The rearrangement uses TRBV2 and TRBJ2-7; D not certain. V lost 3 bases and J 4 bases, leaving 7 bases between the germline ends. Germline V CDR1 and CDR2: SNHLY, FYNNEI. This CDR3 is built from 12 residues. CDR3 sequence reads: CASSDSLYEQYF. CDR3 bases: TGTGCCAGCAGTGATAGTCTGTACGAGCAGTACTTC.

V and J are TRBV3-1 (or the pseudogene TRBV3-2) and TRBJ1-5; 9 bases fit TRBD1. CDR1 LGHDT and CDR2 YNNKEL come from the germline V gene (reference sequence). The V gene end was trimmed by 1 base and the J gene end by 7 bases; junction bases not matched to a gene: 8. CDR3 length equals 16 residues. The CDR3 region has the DNA TGTGCCAGCAGCCAAGTCAAGGGACAGGGACAACAGCCCCAGCATTTT. This encodes CASSQVKGQGQQPQHF.

The V gene is TRBV7-7, the J gene TRBJ2-6; maybe TRBD2 (6 bases). CDR3 length: 17 amino acids. V lost 1 base, J lost 3 bases, and 13 bases lay in between. Germline V CDR1 and CDR2: SSHAT, FNYEAQ (reference sequence). DNA of the CDR3: TGTGCCAGCAGCTTAGGAGGCCAGGGAGGTGGGGCCAACGTCCTGACTTTC. This translates into CASSLGGQGGGANVLTF.

The V gene is TRBV6-5, the J gene TRBJ2-3; tentatively, D is TRBD2 (6 bases). Germline V gene data show CDR1 as MNHEY and CDR2 as SVGAGI. This CDR3 has 14 amino acids. Between the trimmed V and J ends, which lost 2 bases and 2 bases, there was a span of 8 bases. The CDR3 DNA follows: TGTGCCAGCAGTTACGGGGACTCCACAGATACGCAGTATTTT. Its translation: CASSYGDSTDTQYF.

The chain's CDR3 is CASRFSAGTGVYEQYF. Written as DNA, the CDR3 is TGTGCCAGCAGGTTCTCCGCGGGAACGGGCGTATACGAGCAGTACTTC. The chain has TRBV28 and TRBJ2-7; a weak D match, TRBD2 (6 bases). The CDR3 is made up of 16 amino acids. V lost 6 bases and J 4 bases, leaving 22 bases between the germline ends. Germline CDR1 and CDR2: MDHEN and SYDVKM.

This sequence joins TRBV6-5 and TRBJ2-7; D call uncertain. The V end was cut by 2 bases, the J end by 7 bases, with 12 bases between. Germline-derived CDR1 and CDR2 are MNHEY and SVGAGI. This CDR3 spans 13 amino acids. CDR3 sequence: CASSYDPLREQYF. The CDR3 DNA sequence: TGTGCCAGCAGTTACGACCCGTTGAGGGAGCAGTACTTC.

The rearrangement uses TRBV2 and TRBJ2-1, with a tentative D call TRBD2 (5 bases). Germline CDR1 and CDR2: SNHLY and FYNNEI. CDR3 length equals 14 residues. V lost 6 bases and J 8 bases, leaving 17 bases between the germline ends. CDR3 sequence: CASSDGVPRDEQFF. For the CDR3, the DNA is TGTGCCAGCAGCGACGGGGTCCCCCGGGATGAGCAGTTCTTC.

This clone was seen only once. V and J are TRBV5-1 and TRBJ1-1; 8 positions match TRBD1. This CDR3 has 17 residues. Germline CDR1 SGHRS, CDR2 YFSETQ. Unmatched junction bases numbered 16, after V lost 5 bases and J lost 4 bases. The CDR3 DNA is TGCGCCAGCAGAGTGGCATGGGTATATACAGGGGGCACTGAAGCTTTCTTT. This codes for CASRVAWVYTGGTEAFF. Supplemented by reference TRBV5-1 and TRBJ1-1, the full variable domain reads KAGVTQTPRYLIKTRGQQVTLSCSPISGHRSVSWYQQTPGQGLQFLFEYFSETQRNKGNFPGRFSGRQFSNSRSEMNVSTLELGDSALYLCASRVAWVYTGGTEAFFGQGTRLTVV.

V and J are TRBV30 and TRBJ1-2, with 7 bases aligning to TRBD1. Looked up from germline, CDR1 is GTSNPN and CDR2 is SVGIG (reference sequence). This CDR3 has 15 amino acids. V shed 2 bases, J shed 5 bases, and the junction held 11 bases outside the gene matches. As DNA, the CDR3 is TGTGCCTGGAGTTCCTCAGGGGGAAGGGGGTATGGCTACACCTTC. As protein: CAWSSSGGRGYGYTF. Filled out from reference TRBV30 and TRBJ1-2, the complete variable domain reads SQTIHQWPATLVQPVGSPLSLECTVEGTSNPNLYWYRQAAGRGLQLLFYSVGIGQISSEVPQNLSASRPQDRQFILSSKKLLLSDSGFYLCAWSSSGGRGYGYTFGSGTRLTVV.

V is TRBV5-1 and J is TRBJ1-4; 9 bases map to TRBD1. Germline V CDR1 and CDR2: SGHRS, YFSETQ. The ends lost 1 base at V and 6 bases at J; junction bases unmatched: 4. The CDR3 is 15 amino acids. The CDR3 protein is CASSLTGGADEKLFF. For the CDR3, the DNA is TGCGCCAGCAGCTTGACAGGGGGCGCGGATGAAAAACTGTTTTTT. Full variable domain (rest looked up from reference TRBV5-1 and TRBJ1-4): KAGVTQTPRYLIKTRGQQVTLSCSPISGHRSVSWYQQTPGQGLQFLFEYFSETQRNKGNFPGRFSGRQFSNSRSEMNVSTLELGDSALYLCASSLTGGADEKLFFGSGTQLSVL.

The rearrangement uses TRBV5-6 and TRBJ1-3; D remains ambiguous. Germline lookup yields CDR1 SGHDT and CDR2 YYEEEE. The CDR3 runs 14 residues. Trimming cost V 1 base and J 2 bases, with 7 bases left between them. Written as DNA, the CDR3 is TGTGCCAGCAGCTTGCGGGGTACTGGAAACACCATATATTTT. This translates into CASSLRGTGNTIYF.

V is TRBV4-1 and J is TRBJ2-7, with 7 positions matching TRBD2. The trim removed 3 bases at V and 2 bases at J, leaving 4 bases unmatched. The CDR3 length is 14 residues. Germline V lookup: CDR1 MGHRA, CDR2 YSYEKL. CDR3 sequence reads: CASSQPGTTYEQYF. The CDR3 DNA follows: TGCGCCAGCAGCCAGCCGGGGACTACCTACGAGCAGTACTTC.

The genes are TRBV3-1 (or the pseudogene TRBV3-2) and TRBJ1-1; the D is unclear. With 1 base removed from V and 5 bases from J, the gap between germline ends came to 5 bases. CDR1 is LGHDT, CDR2 YNNKEL, per germline (reference sequence). The CDR3 spans 12 residues. This CDR3 is CASSQVSTEAFF. The DNA of the CDR3 is TGTGCCAGCAGCCAAGTGTCAACTGAAGCTTTCTTT.

This clone was counted a single time. The chain employs TRBV7-3 and TRBJ2-3; a possible D gene is TRBD1 (5 bases). Germline V gene sequence: CDR1 SGHTA, CDR2 FQGTGA. Between the trimmed V and J ends, which lost 2 bases and 3 bases, there was a span of 15 bases. CDR3 length: 16 amino acids. The CDR3 DNA is TGTGCCAGCAGCTTATTGGGCAGGGCTTTAACAGATACGCAGTATTTT. It encodes CASSLLGRALTDTQYF.

The chain combines TRBV15 with TRBJ2-5; 9 positions match TRBD1. The CDR3 covers 16 residues. CDR1 LNHNV and CDR2 YYDKDF come from the germline V gene (reference sequence). Trimming took 1 base from V and 1 from J; bases not matched to a gene: 4. The CDR3 here is CATSRGTGAPQETQYF. CDR3 in DNA: TGTGCCACCAGCAGAGGGACAGGGGCGCCCCAAGAGACCCAGTACTTC.

This chain uses TRBV18 with TRBJ1-1, with D perhaps TRBD1 (5 bases). Trimming pared 6 bases from V and 4 bases from J, leaving 12 bases between. The CDR3 contains 13 residues. Germline V gives CDR1 KGHSH, CDR2 LQKENI. CDR3 bases: TGTGCCAGCTCGGAAGGGGTCGGCACTGAAGCTTTCTTT. Protein: CASSEGVGTEAFF.

J is TRBJ2-5 and V is TRBV4-2; D ambiguous. With 0 bases removed from V and 5 bases from J, the gap between germline ends came to 7 bases. This CDR3 contains 13 residues. The germline V gene encodes CDR1 LGHNA and CDR2 YNFKEQ. The CDR3 loop is CASSQDLSETQYF. The CDR3 DNA reads TGTGCCAGCAGCCAAGATCTGTCCGAGACCCAGTACTTC.

The V gene is TRBV6-5, the J gene TRBJ2-1, with TRBD1 as a possible D gene (5 bases). CDR3 size: 12 residues. The germline V gene encodes CDR1 MNHEY and CDR2 SVGAGI. The CDR3 region has the DNA TGTGCTACGTCCAGGGTCTACAATGAGCAGTTCTTC. Translating gives CATSRVYNEQFF.

The chain uses TRBV13 and TRBJ2-2; TRBD2 aligns across 8 bases. The CDR3 is made up of 15 amino acids. Germline loops: CDR1 PRHDT, CDR2 FYEKMQ (reference sequence). J gave up 0 bases and V 5 bases, and 2 bases lay outside the gene matches. CDR3 region: CASSPGGANTGELFF. DNA of the CDR3: TGTGCCAGCAGCCCCGGGGGGGCGAACACCGGGGAGCTGTTTTTT.

The J gene is TRBJ2-1, the V gene TRBV7-8; 7 bases are shared with TRBD1. This CDR3 region has 15 residues. The V gene's germline CDR1 is SGHVS and CDR2 FQNEAQ. The V gene end was trimmed by 5 bases and the J gene end by 3 bases; junction bases not matched to a gene: 7. As DNA, the CDR3 is TGTGCCAGCAGCCCAACCGGGACAGTCTACAATGAGCAGTTCTTC. This translates into CASSPTGTVYNEQFF.

In its sample, this clone was seen once. The chain uses TRBV4-2 and TRBJ1-6, with 8 positions matching TRBD1. The V gene end was trimmed by 0 bases and the J gene end by 7 bases; junction bases not matched to a gene: 2. The V gene's germline CDR1 is LGHNA and CDR2 YNFKEQ. The CDR3 is 15 residues long. As DNA, the CDR3 is TGTGCCAGCAGCCAAGAGGGACAGGCAAATTCACCCCTCCACTTT. This translates into CASSQEGQANSPLHF.

This clone was counted a single time. V usage is TRBV5-4 and J usage is TRBJ2-7, with 13 bases aligning to TRBD2. The V segment lost 0 bases and the J segment 7 bases; nucleotides outside the gene matches: 10. CDR1 is SGHNT, CDR2 YYREEE, per germline (reference sequence). The CDR3 contains 17 residues. The CDR3: CASSLGGLAGSSGEQYF. The CDR3 DNA follows: TGTGCCAGCAGCTTGGGGGGACTAGCGGGAAGTTCGGGAGAGCAGTACTTC. The full variable domain, rest sourced from reference TRBV5-4 and TRBJ2-7, is ETGVTQSPTHLIKTRGQQVTLRCSSQSGHNTVSWYQQALGQGPQFIFQYYREEENGRGNFPPRFSGLQFPNYSSELNVNALELDDSALYLCASSLGGLAGSSGEQYFGPGTRLTVT.